The 7 T cell receptor beta chains below were found in one sample sequenced in a study of regulatory T cells in long-lasting Graves disease. Time point defined: newly diagnosed GD, antithyroid drugs for less than 3 months. PBMC-derived RNA was used for the TCR library. Building of the TCR beta libraries involved iRepertoire HTBI primers and Arm-PCR of CDR3 regions. TCRdb redid the calling of the multiplex PCR reads with MiXCR, one entry per CDR3 protein. The data contain 440,000 or so distinct CDR3 sequences, 16% of them singletons. These data were also filed under a second study, of T cells in Graves' hyperthyroidism and ophthalmopathy.

The sequences come from peripheral blood mononuclear cells (PBMCs), collected at new diagnosis, from a patient treated with antithyroid drugs. These receptors originate from a woman under 40 with Graves disease.

At least ten counts were recorded for this clonotype. The genes are TRBV9 and TRBJ2-3; 10 bases are a match to TRBD2. CDR3 length: 16 residues. V lost 1 base and J lost 7; bases outside the gene matches: 9. CDR1 is SGDLS and CDR2 is YYNGEE in the germline V gene. CDR3 sequence reads: CASSVFLAGGLHTQYF. The CDR3 DNA follows: TGTGCCAGCAGCGTATTTTTAGCGGGAGGTTTGCATACGCAGTATTTT. The full variable domain, rest sourced from reference TRBV9 and TRBJ2-3, is DSGVTQTPKHLITATGQRVTLRCSPRSGDLSVYWYQQSLDQGLQFLIQYYNGEERAKGNILERFSAQQFPDLHSELNLSSLELGDSALYFCASSVFLAGGLHTQYFGPGTRLTVL.

V and J are TRBV3-1 and TRBJ2-5; D is perhaps TRBD2 (6 bases). Trimming took off 8 bases at V and 3 bases at J, with 13 bases between the two ends. The CDR3 is 13 residues long. Germline loops: CDR1 LGHDT, CDR2 YNNKEL (reference sequence). The CDR3 DNA follows: TGTGCCAGCGTTCGGCGGGGCGAAGAGACCCAGTACTTC. Its protein is CASVRRGEETQYF.

This clonotype has a handful of counts. The chain combines TRBV6-2 or TRBV6-3 with TRBJ2-1, with D tentatively TRBD1 (5 bases). The ends were cut back, 6 bases at V and 9 bases at J, with 15 bases in the middle. Germline loops: CDR1 MNHEY, CDR2 SVGEGT. This CDR3 is built from 13 residues. CDR3 DNA sequence: TGTGCCAGCAGGAACACAGGCTTGGGTGAGCAGTTCTTC. Its protein is CASRNTGLGEQFF.

This clonotype was observed many times. This chain joins TRBV5-1 and TRBJ1-1, with a possible D match to TRBD1 (5 bases). V lost 3 bases and J 4 bases, leaving 19 bases between the germline ends. The CDR3 contains 16 residues. Germline CDR1 is SGHRS and CDR2 is YFSETQ. CDR3 sequence reads: CASSSPSGTWTTEAFF. The CDR3 DNA reads TGCGCCAGCAGCTCGCCATCCGGGACTTGGACCACTGAAGCTTTCTTT.

This clonotype was recorded many times. The gene calls are TRBV6-5 and TRBJ2-5; no firm D call. The V gene's germline CDR1 is MNHEY and CDR2 SVGAGI. The CDR3 sequence is 13 residues long. V was cut by 2 bases and J by 2 bases, with 6 bases left in between. The CDR3 DNA is TGTGCCAGCAGTTACGTCAGACAAGAGACCCAGTACTTC. This codes for CASSYVRQETQYF.

The sample holds many counts of this clonotype. The chain recombines TRBV2 with TRBJ2-1; possibly TRBD2 for D (8 bases). V lost 1 base and J lost 2, with 21 bases in between. The length of the CDR3 is 19 residues. Germline V gene sequence: CDR1 SNHLY, CDR2 FYNNEI. This chain's CDR3 is CASSEEENRGAGAYNEQFF. CDR3 bases: TGTGCCAGCAGTGAAGAAGAAAACAGGGGAGCGGGGGCCTACAATGAGCAGTTCTTC.

The chain recombines TRBV20-1 with TRBJ1-5, with 11 bases lining up with TRBD1. This CDR3 has 13 amino acids. Germline CDR1 is DFQATT and CDR2 is SNEGSKA (reference sequence). After removal of 7 bases from V and 6 bases from J, the junction contained 5 bases not matched to a gene. The CDR3 loop is CSVRTGGGQPQHF. The CDR3 coding sequence is TGCAGTGTTCGGACAGGGGGCGGTCAGCCCCAGCATTTT.